This T cell receptor beta chain was found in a study of cytomegalovirus exposure and HLA in healthy donors. Study-level findings and limits: According to an earlier analysis, most TCR beta V segments yielded productive rearrangements about 87% or about 30% of the time. Clonal expansion, a later analysis showed, was greater in HLA-associated TCR beta chains than in equally common others.

The PCR made use of 60 Vbeta and 13 Jbeta primers. The table came from immunoSEQ multiplex PCR; TCRdb's copy has only in-frame clones and leaves some out. The sample lists almost 200,000 clones; around 75% were seen once. The CDR3 length is 13 residues. V was pared by 2 bases and J by 3 bases, with 8 bases between. The germline gives CDR1 LGHNA, CDR2 YSLEER. This clone was recorded at least ten times. The antigen is undetermined. Donors consisted of healthy bone marrow donors. The sequencing sample was made of PBMCs. The sequence came from a male donor in good health and CMV-seropositive. The chain is built from TRBV4-3 and TRBJ2-7; no clear D gene. CDR3 coding DNA: TGCGCCAGCAGCCAAACCACGGGCTACGAGCAGTACTTC. Its translation is CASSQTTGYEQYF.